This T cell receptor beta chain was sequenced in a study of cytomegalovirus exposure and HLA in healthy donors. PCR primers comprised 60 Vbeta and 13 Jbeta primers. The repertoire was sequenced with immunoSEQ multiplex PCR; TCRdb's copy has only in-frame clones and lacks some. The data show 130,000 or so clones, with 76% seen just once and approximately 1.8% held by the top ten. The receptor was isolated from a female donor in good health and CMV-seropositive. The source material was PBMCs.

CDR3 loop: CAISVGLAATDTQYF. The CDR3 DNA is TGTGCCATCAGCGTGGGACTAGCGGCCACAGATACGCAGTATTTT. The V call is TRBV10-3, the J call TRBJ2-3; TRBD2 matches 11 bases. J lost 2 bases, V lost 6 bases, and 4 bases had no gene match. Germline V lookup: CDR1 ENHRY, CDR2 SYGVKD. The CDR3 is 15 residues long.